The next 28 T cell receptor beta chains were all read from a single sample in a study of blood T cell repertoires in COVID-19. TCRdb's copy holds only in-frame clones and misses some; the assay was immunoSEQ multiplex PCR. The profile shows over 200,000 clones, over 80% of them singletons. Input material: peripheral blood. These receptor sequences come from a woman in her twenties or thirties with COVID-19, enrolled during active disease.

This sequence joins TRBV10-3 and TRBJ2-7, with a possible D match to TRBD1 (6 bases). There are 14 residues in the CDR3. Germline values: CDR1 ENHRY, CDR2 SYGVKD. V gave up 7 bases and J gave up 2 bases, with 15 bases separating them. The CDR3 loop reads CAINQGPEAYEQYF. The CDR3 coding sequence is TGTGCCATCAACCAGGGGCCAGAGGCCTACGAGCAGTACTTC.

The J gene is TRBJ2-2, the V gene TRBV4-3, with D unclear. This CDR3 is 14 amino acids long. V lost 0 bases and J 7 bases, leaving 9 bases between the germline ends. Looked up from germline, CDR1 is LGHNA and CDR2 is YSLEER. In nucleotides, the CDR3 is TGCGCCAGCAGCCAAGATCCCGGAGTCGGGGAGCTGTTTTTT. This gives the protein CASSQDPGVGELFF.

This chain connects TRBV5-8 to TRBJ1-4; D is possibly TRBD1 (5 bases). Trimming removed 0 bases from V and 7 bases from J, with 13 bases in between. The CDR3 extends over 15 amino acids. Germline CDR1 and CDR2: SGHTS and YDEGEE. The CDR3 nucleotides read TGTGCCAGCAGCTTGGTGGCAGGGTTGATTGAAAAACTGTTTTTT. Translation gives CASSLVAGLIEKLFF.

This clone was counted between two and nine times. The genes are TRBV18 and TRBJ1-5; D perhaps matches TRBD1 (6 bases). V was clipped by 0 bases and J by 2 bases, with 8 bases between them. Germline V lookup: CDR1 KGHSH, CDR2 LQKENI. The CDR3 spans 15 residues. CDR3 coding DNA: TGTGCCAGCTCACCACCCAACAGGGGCAATCAGCCCCAGCATTTT. Translation gives CASSPPNRGNQPQHF. The complete variable domain, with remaining parts taken from reference TRBV18 and TRBJ1-5, reads NAGVMQNPRHLVRRRGQEARLRCSPMKGHSHVYWYRQLPEEGLKFMVYLQKENIIDESGMPKERFSAEFPKEGPSILRIQQVVRGDSAAYFCASSPPNRGNQPQHFGDGTRLSIL.

This chain joins TRBV6-6 and TRBJ2-1; possibly TRBD2 for D (7 bases). Trimming took 0 bases from V and 7 from J, leaving 13 bases between them. CDR3 length: 15 amino acids. Germline V gene lookup returns CDR1 MNHNY and CDR2 SVGAGI (reference sequence). This CDR3 reads CASSYSGGGLNEQFF. In DNA, the CDR3 is TGTGCCAGCAGTTACTCAGGCGGGGGCCTTAATGAGCAGTTCTTC.

The CDR3 nucleotides read TGTGCCAGCAGTTCCACTGATGCGGGGGTTAATGAGCAGTTCTTC. This gives the protein CASSSTDAGVNEQFF. V usage is TRBV7-9 and J usage is TRBJ2-1; TRBD2 matches at 7 bases. Germline V lookup: CDR1 SEHNR, CDR2 FQNEAQ (reference sequence). The trim removed 6 bases at V and 7 bases at J, leaving 12 bases unmatched. The CDR3 contains 15 residues. Full variable domain (remainder filled in from reference TRBV7-9 and TRBJ2-1): DTGVSQNPRHKITKRGQNVTFRCDPISEHNRLYWYRQTLGQGPEFLTYFQNEAQLEKSRLLSDRFSAERPKGSFSTLEIQRTEQGDSAMYLCASSSTDAGVNEQFFGPGTRLTVL.

This sequence joins TRBV3-1 (or the pseudogene TRBV3-2) and TRBJ1-1, with D unclear. The CDR3 is 14 amino acids. The V gene lost 4 bases and the J gene lost 4 bases, with 13 bases spanning the gap. From germline, CDR1 is LGHDT and CDR2 YNNKEL (reference sequence). The CDR3, as DNA: TGTGCCAGCAGCCCTGCCCCGCGGGGCACTGAAGCTTTCTTT. Translated, it gives CASSPAPRGTEAFF.

The chain is built from TRBV6-2 or TRBV6-3 and TRBJ2-7, with 7 bases lining up with TRBD1. The V gene end was trimmed by 2 bases and the J gene end by 4 bases; junction bases not matched to a gene: 8. Germline CDR1 and CDR2: MNHEY and SVGEGT. This CDR3 contains 15 residues. The CDR3 coding sequence is TGTGCCAGCAGTTACGGAGGCCGGACAGGTTACGAGCAGTACTTC. It translates to CASSYGGRTGYEQYF.

This chain links TRBV5-1 with TRBJ2-1; tentative D call: TRBD1 (5 bases). The V gene's germline CDR1 is SGHRS and CDR2 YFSETQ. Trimming shortened V by 0 bases and J by 0 bases, and 10 bases separated the two germline ends. The CDR3 consists of 16 residues. The CDR3 spells CASSLGQDISYNEQFF. The CDR3 DNA follows: TGCGCCAGCAGCTTGGGTCAGGACATCTCCTACAATGAGCAGTTCTTC.

This clone was counted a few times. The V and J genes are TRBV19 and TRBJ2-7, with 9 bases identical to TRBD1. With 3 bases clipped from V and 3 bases from J, the junction kept 3 bases outside the gene matches. Germline V gene sequence: CDR1 LNHDA, CDR2 SQIVND (reference sequence). There are 14 residues in the CDR3. CDR3 residues: CASSIDRGSYEQYF. The CDR3 nucleotides read TGTGCCAGTAGTATTGACAGGGGGAGCTACGAGCAGTACTTC.

The rearrangement uses TRBV5-5 and TRBJ1-2; maybe TRBD1 (5 bases). Germline-derived CDR1 and CDR2 are SGHKS and YYEKEE (reference sequence). The CDR3 extends over 13 amino acids. V was cut by 3 bases and J by 7 bases, with 13 bases left in between. CDR3 coding DNA: TGTGCCAGCAGCTCAATGGCGGGACTTGGCTACACCTTC. This translates into CASSSMAGLGYTF.

V is TRBV15 and J is TRBJ2-5; D may be TRBD2 (5 bases). CDR3 length: 15 amino acids. Germline-derived CDR1 and CDR2 are LNHNV and YYDKDF (reference sequence). V lost 0 bases, J lost 3 bases, and 11 bases lay in between. In DNA, the CDR3 is TGTGCCACCAGCAGAGAAGGACTGACCGAAGAGACCCAGTACTTC. Amino acid sequence: CATSREGLTEETQYF. Based on the CDR3 plus reference TRBV15 and TRBJ2-5, the full variable domain is DAMVIQNPRYQVTQFGKPVTLSCSQTLNHNVMYWYQQKSSQAPKLLFHYYDKDFNNEADTPDNFQSRRPNTSFCFLDIRSPGLGDTAMYLCATSREGLTEETQYFGPGTRLLVL.

This clone showed up just a few times. The rearrangement links TRBV6-2 or TRBV6-3 to TRBJ2-2; TRBD2 agrees at 9 bases. Germline lookup yields CDR1 MNHEY and CDR2 SVGEGT. This CDR3 comprises 16 residues. Losses at the gene ends were 3 bases for V and 6 bases for J; bases not matched to a gene: 8. CDR3: CASSYRGLAGPGELFF. The CDR3 DNA is TGTGCCAGCAGTTATAGGGGGCTAGCGGGGCCCGGGGAGCTGTTTTTT.

The J gene is TRBJ1-5, the V gene TRBV28; D not certain. The CDR3 totals 14 residues. Per the germline V gene, CDR1 is MDHEN and CDR2 is SYDVKM. The ends were cut back, 6 bases at V and 7 bases at J, with 16 bases in the middle. Written as DNA, the CDR3 is TGTGCCAGCAGGAGAGGGCCCGGACGGCAGCCCCAGCATTTT. This encodes CASRRGPGRQPQHF.

This clone turned up a few times. The chain carries TRBV7-8 and TRBJ1-6, with D uncertain. The CDR3 is 13 residues long. V was clipped by 6 bases and J by 6 bases, with 9 bases between them. Germline-derived CDR1 and CDR2 are SGHVS and FQNEAQ. The CDR3 DNA reads TGTGCCAGCAGTCGAGCCCTTAATTCACCCCTCCACTTT. Translating it yields CASSRALNSPLHF.

The sample holds one count of this clone. This chain connects TRBV6-5 to TRBJ1-4, with unresolved D. Germline CDR1 reads MNHEY; CDR2 reads SVGAGI. With 5 bases removed from V and 0 bases from J, the gap between germline ends came to 4 bases. The CDR3 sequence is 13 residues long. The CDR3 DNA is TGTGCCAGCAGTCTAACAACTAATGAAAAACTGTTTTTT. Translated, it gives CASSLTTNEKLFF.

The chain joins TRBV27 to TRBJ2-7, with D hard to call. The germline V gene has CDR1 MNHEY and CDR2 SMNVEV (reference sequence). V was trimmed by 2 bases and J by 2 bases, leaving 10 bases between them. This CDR3 contains 14 residues. CDR3 in amino acids: CASSLTNSPYEQYF. DNA for the CDR3: TGTGCCAGCAGTTTAACCAACTCACCCTACGAGCAGTACTTC.

Here the CDR3 reads CASSYGGRAEAFF. In nucleotides, the CDR3 is TGTGCCAGCAGCTACGGCGGGCGCGCTGAAGCTTTCTTT. The rearrangement joins TRBV3-1 (or the pseudogene TRBV3-2) to TRBJ1-1; no clear D. V lost 5 bases, J lost 6 bases, and 13 bases lay in between. This CDR3 region has 13 residues. Germline CDR1 LGHDT, CDR2 YNNKEL (reference sequence).

The chain links TRBV4-2 to TRBJ2-3; the D is unclear. V lost 0 bases and J 0 bases, leaving 10 bases between the germline ends. The germline V gene encodes CDR1 LGHNA and CDR2 YNFKEQ. CDR3 size: 16 residues. In DNA, the CDR3 is TGTGCCAGCAGCCAAGATGGTCGGTATAGCACAGATACGCAGTATTTT. Encoded protein: CASSQDGRYSTDTQYF.

The chain couples TRBV5-5 to TRBJ1-1; D may be TRBD1 (6 bases). The germline gives CDR1 SGHKS, CDR2 YYEKEE (reference sequence). V lost 2 bases and J lost 1, with 12 bases in between. CDR3 length: 15 amino acids. The CDR3 sequence is CASSFLQGANTEAFF. CDR3 coding DNA: TGTGCCAGCAGCTTTTTACAGGGAGCGAACACTGAAGCTTTCTTT.

The chain joins TRBV6-5 to TRBJ2-5, with 7 bases matching TRBD2. CDR3 length equals 13 residues. V was clipped by 6 bases and J by 5 bases; unmatched bases: 6. The germline V gene has CDR1 MNHEY and CDR2 SVGAGI. The CDR3 reads CASRMGGGETQYF. As DNA, the CDR3 is TGTGCCAGCAGAATGGGGGGAGGGGAGACCCAGTACTTC.

This chain connects TRBV4-1 to TRBJ1-4, with 10 bases matching TRBD1. The CDR3 covers 14 residues. V was clipped by 5 bases and J by 7 bases; unmatched bases: 4. The germline V gene encodes CDR1 MGHRA and CDR2 YSYEKL. This chain's CDR3 is CASSSGTGVEKLFF. The CDR3 region has the DNA TGCGCCAGCAGCTCCGGGACAGGGGTTGAAAAACTGTTTTTT.

This clone was counted a few times. This sequence joins TRBV13 and TRBJ1-1; D not certain. The CDR3 runs 13 residues. Germline assignment: CDR1 PRHDT and CDR2 FYEKMQ (reference sequence). Trimming cost V 5 bases and J 7 bases, with 14 bases left between them. CDR3 residues: CASSPTPSFEAFF. The DNA for the CDR3 is TGTGCCAGCAGCCCCACGCCGAGTTTTGAAGCTTTCTTT.

V gene TRBV7-2 combines with J gene TRBJ2-2; TRBD1 is a possible D gene (6 bases). CDR3 size: 16 residues. V was pared by 1 base and J by 7 bases, with 16 bases between. Germline V gene sequence: CDR1 SGHTA, CDR2 FQGNSA. This CDR3 is CASSLVPTGSGGELFF. The CDR3 DNA reads TGTGCCAGCAGCTTAGTGCCTACAGGGTCGGGCGGGGAGCTGTTTTTT.

The J gene is TRBJ1-2, the V gene TRBV4-1; 9 nucleotides line up with TRBD1. V lost 2 bases, J lost 6 bases, and 7 bases stayed unmatched. The CDR3 has 15 residues. The germline gives CDR1 MGHRA, CDR2 YSYEKL. CDR3 in DNA: TGCGCCAGCAGCCAACCATCCGGGACAGGGCATGGCTACACCTTC. It encodes CASSQPSGTGHGYTF.

The rearrangement joins TRBV5-1 to TRBJ2-1, with 8 positions matching TRBD1. There are 14 residues in the CDR3. Trimming at V came to 4 bases and at J to 9 bases, leaving 9 bases not matched to a gene. Germline lookup yields CDR1 SGHRS and CDR2 YFSETQ. The CDR3 DNA is TGCGCCAGCAGCCTAAAGGACAGGGTTGGTGAGCAGTTCTTC. Translating it yields CASSLKDRVGEQFF.

This rearrangement joins TRBV6-5 to TRBJ2-3, with 9 bases lining up with TRBD2. Germline CDR1 is MNHEY and CDR2 is SVGAGI. J lost 5 bases, V lost 4 bases, and 1 base had no gene match. The CDR3 consists of 13 residues. The CDR3 coding sequence is TGTGCCAGCAGTTTACTAGCGGGAGATACGCAGTATTTT. Translation: CASSLLAGDTQYF.

V gene TRBV7-2 combines with J gene TRBJ2-1, with 7 nucleotides matching TRBD2. Per the germline V gene, CDR1 is SGHTA and CDR2 is FQGNSA. The CDR3 is made up of 15 amino acids. The V and J ends lost 2 bases and 5 bases, in that order; junction bases with no gene match: 6. The CDR3: CASSLIASGDNEQFF. In DNA, the CDR3 is TGTGCCAGCAGCTTAATTGCTAGCGGAGACAATGAGCAGTTCTTC. The full variable domain, completed using reference TRBV7-2 and TRBJ2-1, is GAGVSQSPSNKVTEKGKDVELRCDPISGHTALYWYRQSLGQGLEFLIYFQGNSAPDKSGLPSDRFSAERTGGSVSTLTIQRTQQEDSAVYLCASSLIASGDNEQFFGPGTRLTVL.